This TCR beta chain was recorded in a study of radiation and T cells in renal cell carcinoma. Broader study findings: From baseline, blood top tumor clonotypes peaked at 2 weeks post-radiation.

Time point meaning: blood 4 weeks post-SBRT, at nephrectomy. The treatment: 15 Gy SBRT to primary tumor, nephrectomy 4 weeks later. Serial blood draws occurred at baseline and 2 and 4 weeks post-SBRT. The patient's renal cell carcinoma had clear cell pathology. Concerning this clone: What it recognizes is unknown.

The method was immunoSEQ multiplex PCR; TCRdb's version includes in-frame clones alone and lacks a portion of them. Of 150,000 to 200,000 clones in the sample, approximately 90% were seen once. The CDR3 sequence is 19 residues long. The origin of this receptor is a woman between 45 and 60 years old with renal cell carcinoma. The material sequenced was blood, taken from a patient whose treatment included radiotherapy and nephrectomy. This rearrangement joins TRBV21-1 to TRBJ2-7; the listed D gene, TRBD1, was not tested against the DNA. TRBV21-1 is a documented pseudogene. The chain's CDR3 is CASYHTGQGLHSVFSEQYF. Written as DNA, the CDR3 is TGTGCCAGCTACCACACGGGACAGGGGTTACATAGCGTTTTCAGCGAGCAGTACTTC.